This T cell receptor (beta chain) was captured in a study of blood T cell repertoires in COVID-19. Study as a whole: Specimens from acute and convalescent COVID-19 originated in the United States, Italy and Spain. Sources were T cells, B-cell-depleted T cells, or PBMCs; the material itself was cDNA or gDNA.

The CDR3 is 15 amino acids. Germline V CDR1 and CDR2: LGHDT, YNNKEL (reference sequence). V lost 1 base to trimming and J lost 3 bases; unmatched junction nucleotides: 2. Per the original data handling: The authors estimated nucleated cell counts from reference gene primer amplification. Profiling relied on immunoSEQ multiplex PCR, and the TCRdb table lists in-frame clones only, not all of them. The V and J calls and clone size were taken over from that table, and D and trimming were inferred from the DNA. The data hold fewer than 150,000 clones, with roughly 90% observed a single time. This clonotype originated in a man between 45 and 60 years old with active or convalescent COVID-19. Sequencing used peripheral blood. The chain couples TRBV3-1 (or the pseudogene TRBV3-2) to TRBJ2-3; 9 positions match TRBD2. DNA for the CDR3: TGTGCCAGCAGCCAAGTGACTAGCGGAACAGATACGCAGTATTTT. This codes for CASSQVTSGTDTQYF.